The 13 T cell receptor beta chains presented below share a single source sample, sequenced in a study of vaccination effects on CD4 cells after COVID-19. These receptors are not linked to any known antigen. Profiling relied on immunoSEQ multiplex PCR, and the TCRdb table lists in-frame clones only, not all of them. The sample holds more than 50,000 clones; roughly 76% are singletons and the top ten take more than 2%. Antigen-specific CD4+ T cell clonotypes were called by their expansion after viral peptide-pool culture in ViraFEST. Isolating CD4+ T cells followed more than 9 days of culture. The source material was CD4+ T cells from PBMCs cultured with HCoV-229E spike peptides, sampled before COVID-19 vaccination. The receptors shown here come from a human donor who received a COVID-19 vaccine.

The genes are TRBV7-8 and TRBJ1-2; no reliable D call. Between the trimmed V and J ends, which lost 2 bases and 2 bases, there was a span of 12 bases. The CDR3 is 15 residues long. Germline V gene lookup returns CDR1 SGHVS and CDR2 FQNEAQ. In DNA form, the CDR3 reads TGTGCCAGCAGCTTAAGTCGCGGTTTGAACTATGGCTACACCTTC. Protein sequence: CASSLSRGLNYGYTF.

This sequence joins TRBV5-4 and TRBJ1-2, with 8 bases that match TRBD1. The trim removed 0 bases at V and 8 bases at J, leaving 6 bases unmatched. CDR1 is SGHNT, CDR2 YYREEE, per germline (reference sequence). This CDR3 is built from 14 residues. Here the CDR3 DNA reads TGTGCCAGCAGCTTGGCGACAGGGGTTCACGGCTACACCTTC. It specifies CASSLATGVHGYTF.

This chain uses TRBV2 with TRBJ2-1, with D uncertain. The length of the CDR3 is 13 residues. From germline, CDR1 is SNHLY and CDR2 FYNNEI. Trimming took 4 bases from V and 3 from J, leaving 7 bases between them. The CDR3 DNA is TGTGCCAGCAGTGCCGGGTTCTACAATGAGCAGTTCTTC. Protein sequence: CASSAGFYNEQFF.

The chain has TRBV4-3 and TRBJ1-2; D is unclear. CDR1 and CDR2 (germline): LGHNA, YSLEER. Trimming removed 0 bases at V and 1 base at J, with 3 bases between. This CDR3 region has 13 residues. The CDR3 coding sequence is TGCGCCAGCAGCCAAGACTTTAACTATGGCTACACCTTC. It yields the protein CASSQDFNYGYTF.

The CDR3 sequence: CASSPGTVNTEAFF. The CDR3, as DNA: TGTGCCAGCAGCCCCGGGACAGTGAACACTGAAGCTTTCTTT. The rearrangement uses TRBV11-2 and TRBJ1-1; 7 nucleotides agree with TRBD1. The CDR3 spans 14 residues. V shed 5 bases and J 0 bases; nucleotides not matched to a gene: 3. Germline CDR1 and CDR2: SGHAT and FQNNGV. Filled out from reference TRBV11-2 and TRBJ1-1, the complete variable domain reads EAGVAQSPRYKIIEKRQSVAFWCNPISGHATLYWYQQILGQGPKLLIQFQNNGVVDDSQLPKDRFSAERLKGVDSTLKIQPAKLEDSAVYLCASSPGTVNTEAFFGQGTRLTVV.

V is TRBV9 and J is TRBJ2-2; D is tentatively TRBD1 or TRBD2 (7 bases each). The CDR3 is 16 amino acids. Trimming shortened V by 4 bases and J by 2 bases, and 15 bases separated the two germline ends. From germline, CDR1 is SGDLS and CDR2 YYNGEE. The CDR3: CASSTRGDSNTGELFF. The CDR3 DNA reads TGTGCCAGCAGCACCCGGGGGGACAGTAACACCGGGGAGCTGTTTTTT. The full variable domain, in which reference TRBV9 and TRBJ2-2 provide the parts outside the CDR3, is DSGVTQTPKHLITATGQRVTLRCSPRSGDLSVYWYQQSLDQGLQFLIQYYNGEERAKGNILERFSAQQFPDLHSELNLSSLELGDSALYFCASSTRGDSNTGELFFGEGSRLTVL.

The chain uses TRBV3-1 (or the pseudogene TRBV3-2) and TRBJ2-5, with D unresolved. The CDR3 runs 16 residues. Germline values: CDR1 LGHDT, CDR2 YNNKEL (reference sequence). Between the trimmed V and J ends, which lost 0 bases and 7 bases, there was a span of 18 bases. The CDR3 nucleotides read TGTGCCAGCAGCCAAGATCGCGGCAGGCCACCAGGGACCCAGTACTTC. Translated: CASSQDRGRPPGTQYF.

The genes are TRBV3-1 (or the pseudogene TRBV3-2) and TRBJ2-2; a possible D gene is TRBD2 (7 bases). V dropped 4 bases and J dropped 5 bases, with 14 bases sitting between them. Germline CDR1 is LGHDT and CDR2 is YNNKEL (reference sequence). The CDR3 totals 15 residues. The CDR3 sequence is CASSPPGGQTGELFF. For the CDR3, the DNA is TGTGCCAGCAGCCCTCCCGGGGGGCAGACCGGGGAGCTGTTTTTT.

The chain couples TRBV5-8 to TRBJ1-5; D remains ambiguous. The ends were cut back, 4 bases at V and 0 bases at J, with 14 bases in the middle. The V gene's germline CDR1 is SGHTS and CDR2 YDEGEE. The CDR3 contains 16 residues. CDR3 nucleotides: TGTGCCAGCAGCCCGGAGGCGGGGATTAGCAATCAGCCCCAGCATTTT. Its translation: CASSPEAGISNQPQHF.

The CDR3 reads CASLLNSGQGELFF. Here the CDR3 DNA reads TGTGCCAGCCTACTGAATTCTGGGCAGGGAGAGCTGTTTTTT. The rearrangement links TRBV28 to TRBJ2-2; D is perhaps TRBD1 (5 bases). The CDR3 is made up of 14 amino acids. Germline CDR1 and CDR2: MDHEN and SYDVKM. Trimming removed 8 bases from V and 11 bases from J, with 21 bases in between.

In nucleotides, the CDR3 is TGCGCCAGCAGCCAAGACGGGTCAGACCTGTCCTCTGGAAACACCATATATTTT. Its protein is CASSQDGSDLSSGNTIYF. The chain has TRBV4-3 and TRBJ1-3; no clear D. Germline lookup yields CDR1 LGHNA and CDR2 YSLEER. This CDR3 is 18 amino acids long. V was shortened by 0 bases and J by 0 bases, with 15 bases between the two germline ends.

The chain links TRBV4-3 to TRBJ2-2; tentative D call: TRBD2 (5 bases). Deletions cut 6 bases from V and 2 bases from J, with 10 bases between. Germline loops: CDR1 LGHNA, CDR2 YSLEER. The CDR3 is made up of 14 amino acids. As DNA, the CDR3 is TGCGCCAGCAGGAGGACGGGAAACACCGGGGAGCTGTTTTTT. Translated: CASRRTGNTGELFF.

The gene calls are TRBV7-9 and TRBJ2-1, with D possibly being TRBD1 or TRBD2 (6 bases each). Germline V CDR1 and CDR2: SEHNR, FQNEAQ (reference sequence). There are 12 residues in the CDR3. The CDR3 DNA reads TGTGCGGAGGGGGGTGTGCTCAATGAGCAGTTCTTC. It specifies CAEGGVLNEQFF.